Following are 30 T cell receptor beta chains from one sample sequenced in a study of human T cells and chemical hapten exposure. Stated time point: pre-sensitization, week 0. As for treatment: therapeutic diphenylcyclopropenone sensitization with weekly scalp DPC. A single record per CDR3 protein comes from TCRdb applying MiXCR to the RACE reads. The table lists 150,000 to 200,000 distinct CDR3 sequences, nearly 30% of them singletons, with less than 3% in the top ten. The sequenced sample was whole blood, obtained in connection with sensitization to the hapten diphenylcyclopropenone (DPC). The receptors derive from a woman aged 25 to 39 with alopecia areata. Some clones in this sample may be carry-over from other donors' samples.

The rearrangement uses TRBV20-1 and TRBJ2-2; tentatively, D is TRBD1 (6 bases). V gave up 6 bases and J gave up 4 bases, with 12 bases separating them. CDR1 and CDR2 (germline): DFQATT, SNEGSKA (reference sequence). The CDR3 is made up of 13 amino acids. The CDR3 is CSATRGGTGELFF. DNA for the CDR3: TGCAGTGCCACCAGGGGCGGCACCGGGGAGCTGTTTTTT.

The V and J genes are TRBV29-1 and TRBJ2-7, with D possibly TRBD2 on 6 matching bases. Trimming removed 6 bases at V and 5 bases at J, with 14 bases between. The CDR3 loop spans 12 amino acids. CDR1 and CDR2 (germline): SQVTM, ANQGSEA. Written as DNA, the CDR3 is TGCAGCGTCTCGGCGGGGTCCAACGAGCAGTACTTC. The encoded protein is CSVSAGSNEQYF.

The V gene is TRBV3-1, the J gene TRBJ1-6; D call uncertain. V was cut by 4 bases and J by 5 bases, with 15 bases left in between. This CDR3 is built from 16 residues. The V gene's germline CDR1 is LGHDT and CDR2 YNNKEL (reference sequence). CDR3 loop: CASSRFTQINNSPLHF. The CDR3 DNA reads as TGTGCCAGCAGCCGCTTCACGCAAATCAATAATTCACCCCTCCACTTT. The full variable domain, in which reference TRBV3-1 and TRBJ1-6 provide the parts outside the CDR3, is DTAVSQTPKYLVTQMGNDKSIKCEQNLGHDTMYWYKQDSKKFLKIMFSYNNKELIINETVPNRFSPKSPDKAHLNLHINSLELGDSAVYFCASSRFTQINNSPLHFGNGTRLTVT.

This clonotype was seen a few times. The gene calls are TRBV14 and TRBJ2-3; 7 bases agree with TRBD2. CDR1 and CDR2 from the germline V gene are SGHDN and FVKESK. V gave up 5 bases and J gave up 3 bases; unmatched junction bases: 11. The CDR3 has 16 amino acids. CDR3 sequence (DNA): TGTGCCAGCAGCTATCTTACTAGCGCTCTGACAGATACGCAGTATTTT. It encodes CASSYLTSALTDTQYF.

This clonotype was picked up a small number of times. V is TRBV28 and J is TRBJ2-1; 7 positions match TRBD2. CDR3 length: 15 amino acids. Germline V gene data show CDR1 as MDHEN and CDR2 as SYDVKM. Trimming took 5 bases from V and 2 from J; bases not matched to a gene: 6. The CDR3 bases are TGTGCCAGCAGTCCGGGGGGAGGGCCCTACAATGAGCAGTTCTTC. Its protein is CASSPGGGPYNEQFF. Variable domain in full (rest from reference TRBV28 and TRBJ2-1): DVKVTQSSRYLVKRTGEKVFLECVQDMDHENMFWYRQDPGLGLRLIYFSYDVKMKEKGDIPEGYSVSREKKERFSLILESASTNQTSMYLCASSPGGGPYNEQFFGPGTRLTVL.

This clonotype showed up just a few times. V and J are TRBV4-1 and TRBJ1-2; 7 nucleotides line up with TRBD1. The CDR3 length is 15 residues. Losses at the gene ends were 0 bases for V and 6 bases for J; bases not matched to a gene: 7. CDR1 is MGHRA, CDR2 YSYEKL, per germline. The CDR3 DNA is TGCGCCAGCAGCCAAGATAAGGGGGCGCGGGATGGCTACACCTTC. This codes for CASSQDKGARDGYTF.

The chain has TRBV29-1 and TRBJ1-1, with unresolved D. The CDR3 is 13 amino acids. The germline gives CDR1 SQVTM, CDR2 ANQGSEA. V gave up 1 base and J gave up 1 base, with 7 bases separating them. The chain's CDR3 is CSVEGRSNTEAFF. The CDR3 DNA reads TGCAGCGTTGAAGGGCGCTCGAACACTGAAGCTTTCTTT.

J is TRBJ2-7 and V is TRBV10-3, with D possibly being TRBD1 or TRBD2 (5 bases each). The V and J ends lost 3 bases and 3 bases respectively, with 15 bases between them. Germline lookup yields CDR1 ENHRY and CDR2 SYGVKD. The CDR3 is 15 amino acids. CDR3 sequence (DNA): TGTGCCATCAGTGACGCCAAGGGACGGCTCTACGAGCAGTACTTC. It codes for CAISDAKGRLYEQYF.

This clonotype was picked up a small number of times. The chain has TRBV5-1 and TRBJ2-3; D remains unclear. V lost 4 bases and J 1 base, leaving 10 bases between the germline ends. CDR3 length: 14 residues. Germline assignment: CDR1 SGHRS and CDR2 YFSETQ. The CDR3 here is CASSQMTGTDTQYF. The CDR3 coding sequence is TGCGCCAGCAGCCAGATGACTGGCACAGATACGCAGTATTTT.

The chain joins TRBV5-1 to TRBJ1-1; tentative D call: TRBD1 (5 bases). The CDR3 loop spans 16 amino acids. Germline V gene sequence: CDR1 SGHRS, CDR2 YFSETQ. Deletions cut 0 bases from V and 6 bases from J, with 18 bases between. CDR3 loop: CASSLAGVGVKSEAFF. Written as DNA, the CDR3 is TGCGCCAGCAGCTTGGCCGGGGTAGGGGTCAAGTCTGAAGCTTTCTTT. The full variable domain, rest sourced from reference TRBV5-1 and TRBJ1-1, is KAGVTQTPRYLIKTRGQQVTLSCSPISGHRSVSWYQQTPGQGLQFLFEYFSETQRNKGNFPGRFSGRQFSNSRSEMNVSTLELGDSALYLCASSLAGVGVKSEAFFGQGTRLTVV.

V usage is TRBV11-2 and J usage is TRBJ2-3; 10 bases are shared with TRBD2. The junction had 9 bases not matched to a gene; V was cut back by 3 bases and J by 3 bases. Per germline, CDR1 SGHAT and CDR2 FQNNGV. There are 17 residues in the CDR3. The CDR3 DNA reads TGTGCCAGCAGCTTCCAAGGACTAGCGGCTCGAACAGATACGCAGTATTTT. As protein: CASSFQGLAARTDTQYF.

This clonotype was seen a handful of times. The chain has TRBV11-2 and TRBJ2-1; 9 positions match TRBD2. The junction had 9 bases not matched to a gene; V was cut back by 5 bases and J by 7 bases. Germline V gene data show CDR1 as SGHAT and CDR2 as FQNNGV. The CDR3 length is 15 residues. CDR3 region: CASSRGLAPGNEQFF. The CDR3 DNA is TGTGCCAGCAGCAGGGGACTAGCCCCTGGGAATGAGCAGTTCTTC.

The chain uses TRBV3-1 and TRBJ2-7; 9 positions match TRBD1. The V gene end was trimmed by 1 base and the J gene end by 0 bases; junction bases not matched to a gene: 1. Germline V gives CDR1 LGHDT, CDR2 YNNKEL (reference sequence). There are 15 residues in the CDR3. The CDR3 sequence is CASSQGDRVSYEQYF. Written as DNA, the CDR3 is TGTGCCAGCAGCCAAGGGGACAGGGTCTCCTACGAGCAGTACTTC.

The chain is built from TRBV9 and TRBJ1-1; D gene ambiguous. There are 15 residues in the CDR3. Trimming pared 4 bases from V and 4 bases from J, leaving 17 bases between. Per the germline V gene, CDR1 is SGDLS and CDR2 is YYNGEE. CDR3 bases: TGTGCCAGCAGCCCCGGACCGGGAGCCACCACTGAAGCTTTCTTT. Protein: CASSPGPGATTEAFF.

The chain joins TRBV7-9 to TRBJ2-7; 8 bases are shared with TRBD2. This CDR3 is built from 14 residues. In germline, CDR1 is SEHNR, CDR2 FQNEAQ (reference sequence). Unmatched junction bases numbered 8, after V lost 3 bases and J lost 7 bases. The CDR3 is CASSFGLALGEQYF. Written as DNA, the CDR3 is TGTGCCAGCAGCTTCGGACTAGCCCTGGGGGAGCAGTACTTC.

The CDR3 region has the DNA TGTGCCAGCACAAGGAGTCAGGGGAGCGAGGATACGCAGTATTTT. Residues: CASTRSQGSEDTQYF. The chain couples TRBV4-2 to TRBJ2-3; tentatively, D is TRBD1 (6 bases). The CDR3 is 15 amino acids. Germline V lookup: CDR1 LGHNA, CDR2 YNFKEQ. The V gene lost 7 bases and the J gene lost 6 bases, with 20 bases spanning the gap.

The J gene is TRBJ1-2, the V gene TRBV4-2, with D unresolved. Looked up from germline, CDR1 is LGHNA and CDR2 is YNFKEQ. Trimming took off 0 bases at V and 2 bases at J, with 13 bases between the two ends. The CDR3 covers 16 residues. In DNA, the CDR3 is TGTGCCAGCAGCCAAGATCAAAGGGCCTGGAACTATGGCTACACCTTC. It yields the protein CASSQDQRAWNYGYTF.

The CDR3 reads CASSSQTQANYGYTF. The CDR3 coding sequence is TGTGCCAGCAGCTCCCAAACCCAGGCTAACTATGGCTACACCTTC. The chain is built from TRBV7-8 and TRBJ1-2; D is unresolved. CDR1 is SGHVS and CDR2 is FQNEAQ in the germline V gene. The V and J ends lost 4 bases and 0 bases respectively, with 12 bases between them. CDR3 length: 15 residues.

V usage is TRBV10-3 and J usage is TRBJ2-1, with 8 bases fitting TRBD2. Germline V gene sequence: CDR1 ENHRY, CDR2 SYGVKD. The CDR3 consists of 16 residues. Losses at the gene ends were 0 bases for V and 5 bases for J; bases not matched to a gene: 6. The CDR3 reads CAISESSGLGNNEQFF. The CDR3 DNA reads TGTGCCATCAGTGAGTCTTCGGGACTAGGGAACAATGAGCAGTTCTTC.

This clonotype came up a few times. The chain joins TRBV29-1 to TRBJ1-2, with D possibly being TRBD1 (6 bases). The CDR3 covers 15 residues. Germline-derived CDR1 and CDR2 are SQVTM and ANQGSEA. V lost 7 bases to trimming and J lost 2 bases, with 20 bases between them. The CDR3 spells CSARKDTGSNYGYTF. The CDR3 region has the DNA TGCAGCGCCCGAAAGGATACAGGGTCGAACTATGGCTACACCTTC.

This clonotype was seen only a few times. The chain joins TRBV27 to TRBJ2-1, with D perhaps TRBD1 (6 bases). This CDR3 region has 13 residues. V was pared by 3 bases and J by 8 bases, with 11 bases between. Germline values: CDR1 MNHEY, CDR2 SMNVEV (reference sequence). The CDR3 bases are TGTGCCAGCAGTTTGAGGAACAGGGATGAGCAGTTCTTC. It is translated as CASSLRNRDEQFF.

A few counts support this clonotype. J is TRBJ1-4 and V is TRBV7-3, with D unclear. This CDR3 is built from 13 residues. V lost 1 base, J lost 5 bases, and 5 bases lay in between. Germline V gene sequence: CDR1 SGHTA, CDR2 FQGTGA. DNA of the CDR3: TGTGCCAGCAGCTTAAGTCCGAATGAAAAACTGTTTTTT. Translated: CASSLSPNEKLFF.

The J gene is TRBJ2-3, the V gene TRBV20-1; D is ambiguous. CDR1 is DFQATT and CDR2 is SNEGSKA in the germline V gene (reference sequence). The CDR3 extends over 13 amino acids. Trimming took 6 bases from V and 0 from J, leaving 10 bases between them. This CDR3 is CSAIRSSTDTQYF. DNA of the CDR3: TGCAGTGCCATTCGTAGTAGCACAGATACGCAGTATTTT.

The sample holds a few counts of this clonotype. This rearrangement joins TRBV12-3 or TRBV12-4 to TRBJ1-3; a possible D gene is TRBD1 (6 bases). The CDR3 length is 14 residues. Between the trimmed V and J ends, which lost 5 bases and 0 bases, there was a span of 8 bases. The CDR3 loop reads CASSRTDSGNTIYF. The CDR3 DNA is TGTGCCAGCAGTCGGACAGACTCTGGAAACACCATATATTTT.

V and J are TRBV7-6 and TRBJ2-1; 7 positions agree with TRBD1. The CDR3 runs to 15 residues. V shed 3 bases, J shed 0 bases, and the junction held 2 bases outside the gene matches. CDR1 is SGHVS, CDR2 FNYEAQ, per germline. This CDR3 is CASSLDRISYNEQFF. DNA for the CDR3: TGTGCCAGCAGCTTGGACAGGATCTCCTACAATGAGCAGTTCTTC.

The chain employs TRBV21-1 and TRBJ1-1; TRBD1 is the table's D call and was not checked against the DNA. TRBV21-1 is designated a pseudogene. The CDR3 runs 17 residues. CDR3 DNA sequence: TGTGCCAGCAGCAAAGTCGATAGGGGGGGAGTGGTCGCTGAAGCTTTCTTT. This translates into CASSKVDRGGVVAEAFF.

In its sample, this clonotype was seen a few times. The DNA for the CDR3 is TGTGCCACCAGCACGCGGGGAGGGGAAAACATTCAGTACTTC. The encoded protein is CATSTRGGENIQYF. V is TRBV15 and J is TRBJ2-4; TRBD2 aligns across 7 bases. The germline gives CDR1 LNHNV, CDR2 YYDKDF (reference sequence). CDR3 length: 14 residues. V was pared by 4 bases and J by 5 bases, with 5 bases of the junction left unmatched.

Only a few counts were recorded for this clonotype. The V and J genes are TRBV28 and TRBJ2-5; TRBD1 matches 9 bases. Germline values: CDR1 MDHEN, CDR2 SYDVKM. Trimming cost V 5 bases and J 4 bases; bases outside gene matches: 11. This CDR3 has 16 amino acids. For the CDR3, the DNA is TGTGCCAGCAGTCTCACGACAGGGGGGAGACCAGAGACCCAGTACTTC. Translating it yields CASSLTTGGRPETQYF.

A few counts support this clonotype. The CDR3 region has the DNA TGTGCCAGCAGTTCCCCCCCAGGGAACTATGGCTACACCTTC. Its translation is CASSSPPGNYGYTF. The rearrangement joins TRBV28 to TRBJ1-2; the D gene is possibly TRBD1 (5 bases). Germline CDR1 MDHEN, CDR2 SYDVKM. V shed 4 bases and J shed 2 bases, with 11 bases lying between them. This CDR3 spans 14 amino acids.

This clonotype has only a few counts. The chain couples TRBV5-1 to TRBJ1-4; 7 bases line up with TRBD1. The germline CDR1 and CDR2 sequences are SGHRS and YFSETQ. V lost 4 bases, J lost 0 bases, and 3 bases stayed unmatched. This CDR3 has 15 residues. CDR3 nucleotide sequence: TGCGCCAGCAGCCCCGGACAGGCAACTAATGAAAAACTGTTTTTT. It is translated as CASSPGQATNEKLFF.